This is a list of T cell receptor beta chains from one sample in a study of OX40 agonist ivuxolimab in advanced cancers. Data came from immunoSEQ multiplex PCR; TCRdb stores just in-frame clones and leaves some out. Of under 90,000 clones in the sample, 65% to 90% were seen once. Sequenced here: CD4+ or CD8+ T cells sorted from blood, sampled in a trial of the OX40 agonist ivuxolimab. The receptors shown here come from an adult with an advanced solid tumor such as melanoma, head and neck, liver or kidney cancer. Each CDR3 is given with its conserved first and last residue. A clone size is listed for some rows: how often the clone was seen (once, few, many), or a class if it is expanded.

j_call clone_size v_call cdr3_aa
TRBJ2-7 few TRBV7-9 CASSPKGLAGRVHEQYF
TRBJ2-7 NA TRBV28 CASSPSGQPYEQYF
TRBJ1-3 NA TRBV11-3 CASSKGQGASSGNTIYF
TRBJ1-1 NA TRBV7-8 CASSRNRGEAFF
TRBJ1-2 NA TRBV2 CASSDLTGWHGYTF
TRBJ1-3 NA TRBV5-4 CASGQGASNTIYF
TRBJ2-5 NA TRBV5-1 CASSLARQGETQYF
TRBJ2-7 NA TRBV2 CASTPGGTGAYEQYF
TRBJ2-3 once TRBV11-2 CASSFPGRDTQYF
TRBJ1-6 NA TRBV30 CAWSVTGTGFGFLHF
TRBJ1-2 NA TRBV6-5 CASSYSIGTNYGYTF
TRBJ1-6 NA TRBV5-8 CASPETGPLSSYNSPLHF
TRBJ2-7 few TRBV7-6 CASSLGGGDNHEQYF
TRBJ2-7 NA TRBV5-1 CASSLGQGGDEQYF